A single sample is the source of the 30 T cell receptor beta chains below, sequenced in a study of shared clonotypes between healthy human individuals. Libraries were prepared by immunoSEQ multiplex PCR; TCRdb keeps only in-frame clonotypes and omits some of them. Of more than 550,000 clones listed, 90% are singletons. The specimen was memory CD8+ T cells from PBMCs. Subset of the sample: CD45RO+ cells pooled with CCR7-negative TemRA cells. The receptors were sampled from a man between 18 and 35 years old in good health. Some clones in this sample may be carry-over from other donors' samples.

The CDR3 sequence is CASSFTSGRLSEQFF. The CDR3, as DNA: TGTGCCAGCAGTTTCACTAGCGGGAGACTGTCTGAGCAGTTCTTC. The chain links TRBV6-5 to TRBJ2-1, with 11 bases that match TRBD2. Per germline, CDR1 MNHEY and CDR2 SVGAGI. The trim removed 4 bases at V and 9 bases at J, leaving 8 bases unmatched. This CDR3 spans 15 amino acids.

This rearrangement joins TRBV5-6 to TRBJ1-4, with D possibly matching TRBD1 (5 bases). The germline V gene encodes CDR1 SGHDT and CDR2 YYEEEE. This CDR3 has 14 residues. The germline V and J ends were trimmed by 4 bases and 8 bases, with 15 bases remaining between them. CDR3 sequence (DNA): TGTGCCAGCAGCCAAGGGACGCTAGACGAAAAACTGTTTTTT. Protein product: CASSQGTLDEKLFF.

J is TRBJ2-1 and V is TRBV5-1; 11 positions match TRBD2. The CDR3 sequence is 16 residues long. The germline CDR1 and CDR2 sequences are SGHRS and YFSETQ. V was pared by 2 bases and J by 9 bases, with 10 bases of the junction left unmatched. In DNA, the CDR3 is TGCGCCAGCAGCTTTCACGCTAGCGGGAGGCCAGGTGAGCAGTTCTTC. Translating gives CASSFHASGRPGEQFF. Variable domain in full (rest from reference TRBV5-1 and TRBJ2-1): KAGVTQTPRYLIKTRGQQVTLSCSPISGHRSVSWYQQTPGQGLQFLFEYFSETQRNKGNFPGRFSGRQFSNSRSEMNVSTLELGDSALYLCASSFHASGRPGEQFFGPGTRLTVL.

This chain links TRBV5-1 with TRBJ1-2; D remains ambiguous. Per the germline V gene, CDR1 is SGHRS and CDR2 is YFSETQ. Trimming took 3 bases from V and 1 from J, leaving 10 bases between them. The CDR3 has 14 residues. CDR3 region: CASSSDGNNYGYTF. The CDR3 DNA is TGCGCCAGCAGCTCGGACGGTAATAACTATGGCTACACCTTC.

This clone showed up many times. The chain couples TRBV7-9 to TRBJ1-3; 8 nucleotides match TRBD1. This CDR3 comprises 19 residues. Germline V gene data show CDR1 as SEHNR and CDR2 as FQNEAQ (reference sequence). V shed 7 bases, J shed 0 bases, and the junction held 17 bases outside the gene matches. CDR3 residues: CASKLDAGGLLGSGNTIYF. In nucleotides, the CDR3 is TGTGCCAGCAAGCTTGACGCAGGGGGCCTCTTGGGCTCTGGAAACACCATATATTTT. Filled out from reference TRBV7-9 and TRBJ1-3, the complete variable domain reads DTGVSQNPRHKITKRGQNVTFRCDPISEHNRLYWYRQTLGQGPEFLTYFQNEAQLEKSRLLSDRFSAERPKGSFSTLEIQRTEQGDSAMYLCASKLDAGGLLGSGNTIYFGEGSWLTVV.

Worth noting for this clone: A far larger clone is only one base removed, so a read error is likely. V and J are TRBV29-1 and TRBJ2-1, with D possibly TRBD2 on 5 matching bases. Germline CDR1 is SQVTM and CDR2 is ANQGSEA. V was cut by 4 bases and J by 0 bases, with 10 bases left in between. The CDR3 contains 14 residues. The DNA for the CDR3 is TGCAGCGTTGCTACGGGAAGCTCCTACAATGAGCAGTTCTTC. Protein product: CSVATGSSYNEQFF.

CDR3 nucleotides: TGCAGCGTTGGACCCGACTCGACAGCAACCAACTATGGCTACACCTTC. Its translation: CSVGPDSTATNYGYTF. V usage is TRBV29-1 and J usage is TRBJ1-2, with a tentative D call TRBD1 (5 bases). CDR1 is SQVTM and CDR2 is ANQGSEA in the germline V gene. The CDR3 is made up of 16 amino acids. Trimming left V 4 bases short and J 2 bases short, with 20 bases between.

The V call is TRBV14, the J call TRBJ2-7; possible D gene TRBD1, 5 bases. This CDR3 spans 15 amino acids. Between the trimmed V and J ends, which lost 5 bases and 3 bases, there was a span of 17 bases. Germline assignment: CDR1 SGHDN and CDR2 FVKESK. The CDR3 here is CASSYNRATDYEQYF. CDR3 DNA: TGTGCCAGCAGCTACAACCGGGCGACAGACTACGAGCAGTACTTC.

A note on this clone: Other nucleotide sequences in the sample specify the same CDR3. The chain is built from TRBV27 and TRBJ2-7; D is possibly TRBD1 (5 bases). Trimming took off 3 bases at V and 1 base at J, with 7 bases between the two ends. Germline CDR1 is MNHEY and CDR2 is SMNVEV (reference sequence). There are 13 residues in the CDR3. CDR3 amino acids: CASSLTASYEQYF. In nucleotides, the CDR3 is TGTGCCAGCAGTTTGACAGCTTCCTACGAGCAGTACTTC.

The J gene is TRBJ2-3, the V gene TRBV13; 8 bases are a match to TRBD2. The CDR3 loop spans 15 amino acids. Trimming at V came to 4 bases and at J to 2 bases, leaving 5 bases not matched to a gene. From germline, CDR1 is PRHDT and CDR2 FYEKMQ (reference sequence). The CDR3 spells CASSSLAGDTDTQYF. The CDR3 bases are TGTGCCAGCAGCTCTCTAGCGGGTGACACAGATACGCAGTATTTT.

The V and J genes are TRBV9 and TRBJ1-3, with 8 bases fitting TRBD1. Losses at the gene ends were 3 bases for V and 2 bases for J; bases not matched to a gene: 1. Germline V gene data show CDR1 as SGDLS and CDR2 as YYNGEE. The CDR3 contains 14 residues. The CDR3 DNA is TGTGCCAGCAGCGAGACAGGGGCTGGAAACACCATATATTTT. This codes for CASSETGAGNTIYF.

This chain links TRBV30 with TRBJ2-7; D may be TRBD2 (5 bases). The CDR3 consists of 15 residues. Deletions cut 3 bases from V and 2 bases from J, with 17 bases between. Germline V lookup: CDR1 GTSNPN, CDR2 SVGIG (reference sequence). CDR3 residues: CAWSGGGADTYEQYF. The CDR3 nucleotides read TGTGCCTGGAGCGGAGGAGGAGCGGATACCTACGAGCAGTACTTC.

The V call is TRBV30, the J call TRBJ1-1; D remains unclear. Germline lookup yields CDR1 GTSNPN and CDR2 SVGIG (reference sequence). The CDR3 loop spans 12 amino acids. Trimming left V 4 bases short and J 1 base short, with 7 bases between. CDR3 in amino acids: CAWISRNTEAFF. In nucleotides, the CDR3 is TGTGCCTGGATCTCACGGAACACTGAAGCTTTCTTT.

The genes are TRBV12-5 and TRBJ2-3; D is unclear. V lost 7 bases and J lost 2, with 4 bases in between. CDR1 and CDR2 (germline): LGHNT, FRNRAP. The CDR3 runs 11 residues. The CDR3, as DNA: TGTGCTAGTGCCGACACAGATACGCAGTATTTT. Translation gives CASADTDTQYF.

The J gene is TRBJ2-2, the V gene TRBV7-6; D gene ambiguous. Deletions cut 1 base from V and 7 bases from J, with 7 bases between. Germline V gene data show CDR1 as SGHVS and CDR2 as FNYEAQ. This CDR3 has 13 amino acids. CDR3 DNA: TGTGCCAGCAGCTTAGAAGGGTACGGGGAGCTGTTTTTT. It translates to CASSLEGYGELFF.

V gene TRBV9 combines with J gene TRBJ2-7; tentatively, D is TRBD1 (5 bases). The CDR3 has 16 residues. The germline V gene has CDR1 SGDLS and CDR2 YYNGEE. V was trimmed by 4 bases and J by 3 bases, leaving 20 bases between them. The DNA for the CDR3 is TGTGCCAGCAGCCCTCGTGGGCAGGGCGTATTCTACGAGCAGTACTTC. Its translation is CASSPRGQGVFYEQYF.

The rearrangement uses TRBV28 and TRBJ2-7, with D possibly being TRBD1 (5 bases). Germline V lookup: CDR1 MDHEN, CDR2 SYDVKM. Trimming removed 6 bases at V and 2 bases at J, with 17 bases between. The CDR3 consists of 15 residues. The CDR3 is CASRPAGIGAYEQYF. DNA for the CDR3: TGTGCCAGCAGGCCCGCAGGGATTGGCGCCTACGAGCAGTACTTC.

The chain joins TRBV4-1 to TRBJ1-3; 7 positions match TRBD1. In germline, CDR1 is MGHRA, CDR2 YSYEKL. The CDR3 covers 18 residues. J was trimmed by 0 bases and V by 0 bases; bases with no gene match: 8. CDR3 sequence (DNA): TGCGCCAGCAGCCAAGAGCCCGCACAGGGGAACTCTGGAAACACCATATATTTT. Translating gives CASSQEPAQGNSGNTIYF.

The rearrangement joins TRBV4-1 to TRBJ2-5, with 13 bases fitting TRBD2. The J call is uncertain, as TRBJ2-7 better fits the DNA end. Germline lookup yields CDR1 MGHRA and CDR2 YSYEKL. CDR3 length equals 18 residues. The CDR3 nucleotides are TGCGCCAGCAGCCAAGAAAGTGTAACTAGCGGGAGGGCCTACGAGCAGTACTTC. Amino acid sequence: CASSQESVTSGRAYEQYF.

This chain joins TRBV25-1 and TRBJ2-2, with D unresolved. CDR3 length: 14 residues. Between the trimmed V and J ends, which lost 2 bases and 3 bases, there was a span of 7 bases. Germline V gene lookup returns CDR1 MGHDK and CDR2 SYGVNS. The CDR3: CASSEVGYTGELFF. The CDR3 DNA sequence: TGTGCCAGCAGTGAAGTCGGCTACACCGGGGAGCTGTTTTTT.

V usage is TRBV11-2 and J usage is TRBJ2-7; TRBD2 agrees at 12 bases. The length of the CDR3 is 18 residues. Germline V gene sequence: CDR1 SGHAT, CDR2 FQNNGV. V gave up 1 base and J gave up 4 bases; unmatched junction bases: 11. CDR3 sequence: CASSLAPSGRALGYEQYF. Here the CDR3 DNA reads TGTGCCAGCAGCTTAGCGCCTAGCGGGAGGGCCTTAGGGTACGAGCAGTACTTC.

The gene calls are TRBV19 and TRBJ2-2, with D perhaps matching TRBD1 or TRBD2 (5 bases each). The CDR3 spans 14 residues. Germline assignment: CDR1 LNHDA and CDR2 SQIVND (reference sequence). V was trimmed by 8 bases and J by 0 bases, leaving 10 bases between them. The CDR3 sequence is CASSGTSNTGELFF. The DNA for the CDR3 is TGTGCCAGTTCCGGGACCTCGAACACCGGGGAGCTGTTTTTT.

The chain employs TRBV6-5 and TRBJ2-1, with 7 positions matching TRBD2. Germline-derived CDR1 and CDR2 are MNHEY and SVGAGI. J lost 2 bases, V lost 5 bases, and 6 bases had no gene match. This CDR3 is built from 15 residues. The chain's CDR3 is CASSPGTIAYNEQFF. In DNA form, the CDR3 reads TGTGCCAGCAGTCCCGGGACTATCGCCTACAATGAGCAGTTCTTC.

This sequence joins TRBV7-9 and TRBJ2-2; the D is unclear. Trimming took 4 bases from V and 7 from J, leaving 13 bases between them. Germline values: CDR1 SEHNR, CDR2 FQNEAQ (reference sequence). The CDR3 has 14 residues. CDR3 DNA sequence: TGTGCCAGCAGCTCCCCTGACCCTTACGGGGAGCTGTTTTTT. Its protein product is CASSSPDPYGELFF.

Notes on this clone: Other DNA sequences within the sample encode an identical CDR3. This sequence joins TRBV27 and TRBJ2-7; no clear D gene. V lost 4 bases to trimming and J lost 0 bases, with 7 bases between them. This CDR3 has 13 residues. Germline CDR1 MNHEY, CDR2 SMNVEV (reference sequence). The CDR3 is CASSWGSSYEQYF. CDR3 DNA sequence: TGTGCCAGCAGTTGGGGAAGCTCCTACGAGCAGTACTTC.

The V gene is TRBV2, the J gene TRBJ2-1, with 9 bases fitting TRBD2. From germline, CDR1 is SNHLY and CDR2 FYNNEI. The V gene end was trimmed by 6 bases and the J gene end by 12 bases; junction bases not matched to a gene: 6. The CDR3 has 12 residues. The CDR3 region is CASSEWREGQFF. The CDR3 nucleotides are TGTGCCAGCAGCGAGTGGCGGGAGGGGCAGTTCTTC.

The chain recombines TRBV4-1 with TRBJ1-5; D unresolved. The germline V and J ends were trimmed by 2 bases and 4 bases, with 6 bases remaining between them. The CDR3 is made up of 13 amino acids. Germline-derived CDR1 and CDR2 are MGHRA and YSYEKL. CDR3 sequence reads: CASSQWENQPQHF. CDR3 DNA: TGCGCCAGCAGCCAATGGGAAAATCAGCCCCAGCATTTT.

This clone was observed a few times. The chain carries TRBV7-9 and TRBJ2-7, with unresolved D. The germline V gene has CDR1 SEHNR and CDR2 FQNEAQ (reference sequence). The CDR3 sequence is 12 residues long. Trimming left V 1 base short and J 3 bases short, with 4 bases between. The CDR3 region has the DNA TGTGCCAGCAGCTTAGTTTTCTACGAGCAGTACTTC. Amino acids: CASSLVFYEQYF.

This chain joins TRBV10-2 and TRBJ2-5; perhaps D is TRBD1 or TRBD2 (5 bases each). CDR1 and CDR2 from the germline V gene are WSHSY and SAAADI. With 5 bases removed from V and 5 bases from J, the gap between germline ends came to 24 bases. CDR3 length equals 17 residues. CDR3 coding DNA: TGCGCCAGCAGTCGGATCGGGATGGAAGGGGAACGGGAGACCCAGTACTTC. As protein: CASSRIGMEGERETQYF.

The CDR3 loop is CASSSDSSNQPQHF. CDR3 nucleotide sequence: TGTGCCAGCAGCTCGGACAGTAGCAATCAGCCCCAGCATTTT. The chain combines TRBV5-4 with TRBJ1-5; D might be TRBD1 (6 bases). Trimming removed 3 bases from V and 0 bases from J, with 7 bases in between. The CDR3 is 14 residues long. In germline, CDR1 is SGHNT, CDR2 YYREEE (reference sequence).